The 10 T cell receptor beta chains below come from one sample, sequenced in a study of T cell clones after liver transplantation. Sequenced by immunoSEQ multiplex PCR; TCRdb stores in-frame clones only, minus some. The sample carries more than 95,000 clones, 80% to 85% recorded once. The material sequenced was CD4+ T cells from blood, taken before liver transplant. These receptors all stem from a human donor who received a liver transplant.

This rearrangement joins TRBV19 to TRBJ1-5; 10 nucleotides match TRBD1. Trimming cost V 9 bases and J 0 bases; bases outside gene matches: 11. The CDR3 is 17 amino acids. The germline gives CDR1 LNHDA, CDR2 SQIVND (reference sequence). Written as DNA, the CDR3 is TGTGCCAGGGGATTAGGGGGACAGGGGATTAGCAATCAGCCCCAGCATTTT. This translates into CARGLGGQGISNQPQHF.

The chain is built from TRBV5-1 and TRBJ2-7; TRBD1 aligns across 7 bases. The CDR3 is made up of 14 amino acids. J was trimmed by 6 bases and V by 0 bases; bases with no gene match: 6. CDR1 and CDR2 (germline): SGHRS, YFSETQ. The CDR3 DNA reads as TGCGCCAGCAGCTTGGCCACCTCAGGGGGCGAGCAGTACTTC. Residues: CASSLATSGGEQYF.

This sequence joins TRBV9 and TRBJ1-2, with 7 positions matching TRBD1. This CDR3 comprises 15 residues. With 4 bases clipped from V and 7 bases from J, the junction kept 13 bases outside the gene matches. Germline CDR1 is SGDLS and CDR2 is YYNGEE. CDR3 bases: TGTGCCAGCAGCAAACGACAGGGAGGGGCCATTGGCTACACCTTC. Translating it yields CASSKRQGGAIGYTF.

The V gene is TRBV29-1, the J gene TRBJ2-3, with D uncertain. The CDR3 spans 11 residues. CDR1 and CDR2 (germline): SQVTM, ANQGSEA. The V end was cut by 6 bases, the J end by 4 bases, with 8 bases between. The CDR3 coding sequence is TGCAGCGTGGGCAGCTCAGATACGCAGTATTTT. This gives the protein CSVGSSDTQYF.

The CDR3: CASSYDSGAREVFKQFF. CDR3 in DNA: TGTGCCAGCAGCTACGACTCCGGAGCGCGTGAGGTTTTCAAGCAGTTCTTC. The J gene is TRBJ2-1, the V gene TRBV7-2; no definite D call. This CDR3 is 17 amino acids long. The ends were cut back, 4 bases at V and 11 bases at J, with 27 bases in the middle. Looked up from germline, CDR1 is SGHTA and CDR2 is FQGNSA.

There are a few counts of this clone. V and J are TRBV27 and TRBJ2-3, with TRBD2 as a possible D gene (6 bases). CDR1 and CDR2 (germline): MNHEY, SMNVEV (reference sequence). Trimming shortened V by 5 bases and J by 0 bases, and 24 bases separated the two germline ends. CDR3 length equals 19 residues. The CDR3, as DNA: TGTGCCAGCAGTCCGCTACGGACTAACCACATGGCTAGCACAGATACGCAGTATTTT. This gives the protein CASSPLRTNHMASTDTQYF.

The rearrangement joins TRBV7-8 to TRBJ1-4, with a possible D match to TRBD1 (5 bases). Germline CDR1 reads SGHVS; CDR2 reads FQNEAQ. V lost 1 base, J lost 4 bases, and 16 bases lay in between. The length of the CDR3 is 17 residues. DNA for the CDR3: TGTGCCAGCAGCTTAGGGGGGGTGGCTAGGGTTAATGAAAAACTGTTTTTT. It specifies CASSLGGVARVNEKLFF. Drawing the rest from reference TRBV7-8 and TRBJ1-4, the complete variable domain is GAGVSQSPRYKVAKRGQDVALRCDPISGHVSLFWYQQALGQGPEFLTYFQNEAQLDKSGLPSDRFFAERPEGSVSTLKIQRTQQEDSAVYLCASSLGGVARVNEKLFFGSGTQLSVL.

V gene TRBV11-1 combines with J gene TRBJ1-1; TRBD1 aligns across 7 bases. J lost 4 bases, V lost 7 bases, and 9 bases had no gene match. Germline CDR1 reads SGHAT; CDR2 reads FQDESV (reference sequence). CDR3 length equals 14 residues. CDR3 nucleotides: TGTGCCAGCACCCGACAGGGTTTGGGCACTGAAGCTTTCTTT. Amino acids: CASTRQGLGTEAFF.

The rearrangement uses TRBV14 and TRBJ2-1; no clear D gene. Trimming removed 2 bases from V and 8 bases from J, with 7 bases in between. Germline assignment: CDR1 SGHDN and CDR2 FVKESK. This CDR3 comprises 12 residues. CDR3 coding DNA: TGTGCCAGCAGCCAAATCACCGATGAGCAGTTCTTC. As protein: CASSQITDEQFF.

In its sample, this clone was seen a few times. The chain recombines TRBV5-1 with TRBJ2-5; 10 bases match TRBD2. V was clipped by 9 bases and J by 4 bases; unmatched bases: 6. In germline, CDR1 is SGHRS, CDR2 YFSETQ. There are 13 residues in the CDR3. Here the CDR3 reads CATSSGSVETQYF. In DNA form, the CDR3 reads TGCGCCACCTCTAGCGGGAGTGTAGAGACCCAGTACTTC.